This T cell receptor (beta chain) derives from a study of Ad26.COV2.S vaccination and SARS-CoV-2 variants. Overall study context: Donor was one of the participants in the Ad26.COV2.S arm of the COV1001 trial. Study conclusions and caveats: Assessments of TCR breadth and depth may have underestimated the total T cell responses. Reported post-vaccination CD8+ and CD4+ T cell responses to spike showed substantial breadth. Compared with placebo recipients, vaccine recipients had higher spike-specific TCR breadth.

Germline V gene sequence: CDR1 SEHNR, CDR2 FQNEAQ (reference sequence). The V and J ends lost 5 bases and 6 bases respectively, with 14 bases between them. The CDR3 is 13 residues long. Note on this clone: Antigen specificity is unknown.

Treatment described: roughly 19 received Ad26.COV2.S at low or high dose, single or two shots; about 5 received placebo; per-sample allocation not given. Repertoires come from day 63 after the first vaccine or placebo injection. Profiling relied on immunoSEQ multiplex PCR, and the TCRdb table lists in-frame clones only, not all of them. This table has around 450,000 clones, 89% appearing once. The receptor was isolated from a person aged 18-65 years who received the Ad26.COV2.S COVID-19 vaccine or a placebo. The chain recombines TRBV7-9 with TRBJ2-7; no reliable D call. Sequenced here: peripheral blood, sampled in a trial of Ad26.COV2.S vaccine versus placebo. CDR3 sequence: CASSPEMLGEQYF. The CDR3 DNA reads TGTGCCAGCAGCCCGGAAATGCTTGGCGAGCAGTACTTC. The full variable domain, rest sourced from reference TRBV7-9 and TRBJ2-7, is DTGVSQNPRHKITKRGQNVTFRCDPISEHNRLYWYRQTLGQGPEFLTYFQNEAQLEKSRLLSDRFSAERPKGSFSTLEIQRTEQGDSAMYLCASSPEMLGEQYFGPGTRLTVT.